A selection of T cell receptor beta chains follows, all from one sample in a study of T cell changes during pregnancy in multiple sclerosis. TCRdb keeps only in-frame clones here, not all; method: immunoSEQ multiplex PCR. The table lists tens of thousands of clones, more than 85% of them singletons, with over 10% in the top ten. The specimen was CD8+ T cells from peripheral blood mononuclear cells, collected in the first trimester of pregnancy. The source is a female donor with multiple sclerosis, enrolled in a pregnancy study. Each CDR3 is given with its conserved first and last residue. The order of the fields is clone size, D gene, CDR3 length, J gene, V gene, CDR3 DNA, CDR3 protein. A D gene is named only where the DNA matches it firmly. Only some rows state a clone size, as once, few, many or a class for expanded clones.

clone size: -
D gene: -
CDR3 length: 15
J gene: TRBJ2-7
V gene: TRBV5-6
CDR3 DNA: TGTGCCAGCAGCTGGGGCGGACAGAGAAGATATGAGCAGTACTTC
CDR3 protein: CASSWGGQRRYEQYF

clone size: -
D gene: TRBD1
CDR3 length: 14
J gene: TRBJ1-2
V gene: TRBV25-1
CDR3 DNA: TGTGCCAGCAGTGGCGACAGGGAGCGGGATGGCTACACCTTC
CDR3 protein: CASSGDRERDGYTF

clone size: -
D gene: -
CDR3 length: 13
J gene: TRBJ2-1
V gene: TRBV27
CDR3 DNA: TGTGCCAGCAGCCTGACTCACTACAATGAGCAGTTCTTC
CDR3 protein: CASSLTHYNEQFF

clone size: once
D gene: -
CDR3 length: 16
J gene: TRBJ1-6
V gene: TRBV6-5
CDR3 DNA: TGTGCCAGCAGTTCTTCCCGGGACTTGGGAGGTTCACCCCTCCACTTT
CDR3 protein: CASSSSRDLGGSPLHF

clone size: once
D gene: TRBD1
CDR3 length: 12
J gene: TRBJ1-2
V gene: TRBV27
CDR3 DNA: TGTGCCAGCAGTACAGGGGGCTATGGCTACACCTTC
CDR3 protein: CASSTGGYGYTF

clone size: -
D gene: -
CDR3 length: 15
J gene: TRBJ2-1
V gene: TRBV5-1
CDR3 DNA: TGCGCCAGCAGCTTGAGTGGCACCGTTAACAATGAGCAGTTCTTC
CDR3 protein: CASSLSGTVNNEQFF

clone size: -
D gene: -
CDR3 length: 14
J gene: TRBJ1-4
V gene: TRBV9
CDR3 DNA: TGTGCCAGCAGCGTGGGGGGAACTAATGAAAAACTGTTTTTT
CDR3 protein: CASSVGGTNEKLFF

clone size: -
D gene: TRBD1
CDR3 length: 14
J gene: TRBJ1-5
V gene: TRBV4-1
CDR3 DNA: TGCGCCAGCAGCCCGACAGGGGTTGGACAGCCCCAGCATTTT
CDR3 protein: CASSPTGVGQPQHF

clone size: -
D gene: TRBD1
CDR3 length: 16
J gene: TRBJ2-3
V gene: TRBV7-9
CDR3 DNA: TGTGCCAGCAGCTCGAGGGGGGACAGGCCCACAGATACGCAGTATTTT
CDR3 protein: CASSSRGDRPTDTQYF

clone size: -
D gene: TRBD2
CDR3 length: 16
J gene: TRBJ2-3
V gene: TRBV7-3
CDR3 DNA: TGTGCCAGCAGCTTATCCGGCGGGGGGTACACAGATACGCAGTATTTT
CDR3 protein: CASSLSGGGYTDTQYF